These 17 T cell receptor beta chains came from one sample sequenced in a study of cytomegalovirus exposure and HLA in healthy donors. A multiplex PCR was run with 60 Vbeta primers and 13 Jbeta primers. Generated by immunoSEQ multiplex PCR, the TCRdb table keeps only in-frame clones and is missing some. The sample lists 70,000 to 90,000 clones, 65% to 80% occurring once. Sequencing used PBMCs. These receptors were collected from a man aged 60 to 69 in good health and CMV-seronegative.

The sample holds one count of this clone. The gene calls are TRBV11-2 and TRBJ2-2, with D uncertain. The V end lost 8 bases, the J end lost 6 bases, and 10 bases lay between the germline ends. The length of the CDR3 is 12 residues. In germline, CDR1 is SGHAT, CDR2 FQNNGV. The CDR3 is CASLDTAGELFF. The CDR3 region has the DNA TGTGCCAGCTTAGACACGGCCGGGGAGCTGTTTTTT.

The V call is TRBV2, the J call TRBJ1-2, with 7 positions matching TRBD1. Germline V gene sequence: CDR1 SNHLY, CDR2 FYNNEI. V lost 8 bases to trimming and J lost 3 bases; unmatched junction nucleotides: 3. This CDR3 has 12 residues. The CDR3 region is CASRGTDYGYTF. CDR3 DNA: TGTGCCAGCCGGGGGACAGACTATGGCTACACCTTC.

Points on this clone: Compared with germline, one end of the junction differs, possibly owing to a read error. J is TRBJ1-2 and V is TRBV7-9; the match to TRBD1 covers 7 bases. Germline loops: CDR1 SEHNR, CDR2 FQNEAQ (reference sequence). The CDR3 is made up of 15 amino acids. CDR3 coding DNA: TGTTCCAGCAGCTTAGTGACAGGGTCTAACTATGGCTACACCTTC. It specifies CSSSLVTGSNYGYTF.

The chain carries TRBV6-5 and TRBJ1-3; tentatively, D is TRBD1 (5 bases). This CDR3 is 16 amino acids long. Germline assignment: CDR1 MNHEY and CDR2 SVGAGI. Trimming pared 3 bases from V and 4 bases from J, leaving 16 bases between. CDR3 amino acids: CASSYDSGNTGNTIYF. CDR3 sequence (DNA): TGTGCCAGCAGTTATGATTCAGGGAATACCGGAAACACCATATATTTT.

This clone was observed a handful of times. This chain uses TRBV21-1 with TRBJ2-7; no check of the table's D call, TRBD2, against the DNA was made. TRBV21-1 has pseudogene status. The CDR3 has 15 residues. CDR3 bases: TGTGCCAGCAGCAAAGGCCGGGGACTAGCGGGCGAGCAGTACTTC. Translation gives CASSKGRGLAGEQYF.

The chain couples TRBV4-3 to TRBJ1-1; 7 nucleotides agree with TRBD1. The germline CDR1 and CDR2 sequences are LGHNA and YSLEER. The CDR3 length is 14 residues. V shed 6 bases, J shed 4 bases, and the junction held 8 bases outside the gene matches. The CDR3 DNA sequence: TGCGCCAGCAGTCAACCTCCAGGGGGCACTGAAGCTTTCTTT. Amino acid sequence: CASSQPPGGTEAFF.

The chain is built from TRBV27 and TRBJ1-1, with 9 bases matching TRBD1. V gave up 4 bases and J gave up 6 bases; unmatched junction bases: 6. The CDR3 totals 14 residues. CDR1 MNHEY and CDR2 SMNVEV come from the germline V gene (reference sequence). CDR3 protein: CASSSRQGVAEAFF. As DNA, the CDR3 is TGTGCCAGCAGTTCAAGACAGGGGGTGGCTGAAGCTTTCTTT.

The V call is TRBV6-1, the J call TRBJ1-2; 7 positions agree with TRBD1. Looked up from germline, CDR1 is MNHNS and CDR2 is SASEGT. The CDR3 totals 12 residues. The V and J ends lost 3 bases and 7 bases, in that order; junction bases with no gene match: 2. CDR3 DNA: TGTGCCAGCAGTGAGGGGACAGCTGGCTACACCTTC. It encodes CASSEGTAGYTF.

This sequence joins TRBV6-5 and TRBJ2-3; possibly TRBD1 for D (5 bases). Germline V CDR1 and CDR2: MNHEY, SVGAGI. The CDR3 spans 13 residues. V was clipped by 7 bases and J by 6 bases, with 14 bases between them. CDR3 sequence (DNA): TGTGCCAGCACCCCGTGGGCAGGGGATACGCAGTATTTT. As protein: CASTPWAGDTQYF.

In the case of this clone: The junction and the germline gene differ at one end; a read error may be behind it. The genes are TRBV7-9 and TRBJ2-1; TRBD2 matches 9 bases. Germline CDR1 and CDR2: SEHNR and FQNEAQ (reference sequence). This CDR3 has 16 amino acids. This CDR3 is CSSSSPQRGAHNEQFF. CDR3 sequence (DNA): TGTTCCAGCAGTTCGCCCCAGCGGGGGGCGCACAATGAGCAGTTCTTC.

V usage is TRBV27 and J usage is TRBJ2-2; tentative D call: TRBD1 (5 bases). V dropped 5 bases and J dropped 2 bases, with 12 bases sitting between them. This CDR3 is 15 amino acids long. The germline V gene has CDR1 MNHEY and CDR2 SMNVEV (reference sequence). CDR3 in amino acids: CASSPRTTNTGELFF. The CDR3 DNA reads TGTGCCAGCAGTCCTAGGACAACAAACACCGGGGAGCTGTTTTTT.

This clone was found a few times. The J gene is TRBJ2-7, the V gene TRBV1; the table's D call TRBD1 went unverified against the DNA. TRBV1 is shown as a pseudogene. The CDR3 extends over 14 amino acids. DNA for the CDR3: TGCACCAGCAGGACTCACAGGGGGTCCTACGAGCAGTACTTC. This gives the protein CTSRTHRGSYEQYF.

The rearrangement joins TRBV6-5 to TRBJ2-5; 7 nucleotides agree with TRBD2. CDR1 is MNHEY and CDR2 is SVGAGI in the germline V gene. The trim removed 2 bases at V and 7 bases at J, leaving 7 bases unmatched. This CDR3 spans 14 amino acids. DNA of the CDR3: TGTGCCAGCAGTTACGGGACCTCGGGGGGGACCCAGTACTTC. As protein: CASSYGTSGGTQYF.

This sequence joins TRBV4-2 and TRBJ2-3; 12 nucleotides line up with TRBD2. With V trimmed by 0 bases and J by 14 bases, 12 bases remained unmatched. The CDR3 runs to 16 residues. Germline CDR1 LGHNA, CDR2 YNFKEQ. The CDR3 DNA sequence: TGTGCCAGCAGCCAAGAAAGACTAGCGGGGGACGTCGGCAGGTATTTT. Its protein is CASSQERLAGDVGRYF.

The chain has TRBV7-3 and TRBJ2-3; 11 nucleotides agree with TRBD2. CDR3 length: 16 amino acids. The V segment lost 1 base and the J segment 2 bases; nucleotides outside the gene matches: 2. Looked up from germline, CDR1 is SGHTA and CDR2 is FQGTGA. CDR3: CASSLRLAGTTDTQYF. CDR3 nucleotide sequence: TGTGCCAGCAGCTTAAGACTAGCGGGGACCACAGATACGCAGTATTTT.

This clone occurred a few times. The V gene is TRBV6-4, the J gene TRBJ2-1; possibly TRBD1 for D (6 bases). V was cut by 3 bases and J by 5 bases, with 11 bases left in between. The CDR3 is 14 residues long. Looked up from germline, CDR1 is MRHNA and CDR2 is SNTAGT. The CDR3, as DNA: TGTGCCAGCAGTGAGGGGGCCCCCAACAATGAGCAGTTCTTC. The encoded protein is CASSEGAPNNEQFF.

The J gene is TRBJ2-3, the V gene TRBV5-1, with a tentative D call TRBD2 (6 bases). This CDR3 has 14 residues. The V and J ends lost 2 bases and 5 bases respectively, with 12 bases between them. Germline CDR1 SGHRS, CDR2 YFSETQ. As DNA, the CDR3 is TGCGCCAGCAGCTTCCCCGGAGGGGAAGATACGCAGTATTTT. Encoded protein: CASSFPGGEDTQYF.